The clone carrying this TCR beta chain is large within its sample. No antigen is known for it. This entry belongs to a study of lung T cells in sarcoidosis with Löfgren's syndrome. The V gene lost 2 bases and the J gene lost 0 bases, with 5 bases spanning the gap. Germline V gene sequence: CDR1 MNHNS, CDR2 SASEGT. The CDR3 contains 15 residues. Study-wide findings and caveats: Multiple Löfgren's syndrome patients reportedly shared TRAV12-1 and TRBV2 CDR3 motifs, suggesting public CD4+ TCRs. Löfgren's syndrome patients reportedly showed greatest TRAV12-1 and TRBV2 expansion versus controls.

TCRdb ran MiXCR on the reads and lists one entry per CDR3 protein. The sample lists roughly 2,100 distinct CDR3 sequences, 25% to 30% occurring once. The sequenced sample was CD4+ T cells from bronchoalveolar lavage. This chain connects TRBV6-1 to TRBJ1-6, with D unresolved. This receptor was obtained from a human donor with sarcoidosis (Löfgren's syndrome or another form), or a control subject (not recorded which). CDR3 bases: TGTGCCAGCAGTGAATCTCCCTCCTATAATTCACCCCTCCACTTT. Translation: CASSESPSYNSPLHF.